The present T cell receptor beta chain was sequenced within a study of CD8+CD57+ T cells in acquired aplastic anemia. Study-level findings and limits: Patients had twenty-nine CD8+ CDR3 sequences in common with controls (the shared set).

This clonotype showed up just a few times. Its antigen is undetermined. A junction boundary mismatches the germline segment, possibly from a read error. Profiling that covered TCR beta VDJ and CDR3 relied on genomic DNA as its template. TCRdb passed the reads through MiXCR, listing each CDR3 protein once. The table shows hundreds of thousands of distinct CDR3 sequences, with about two thirds occurring only once. The V gene's germline CDR1 is SNHLY and CDR2 FYNNEI. This CDR3 comprises 15 residues. The rearrangement uses TRBV2 and TRBJ2-2, with D perhaps matching TRBD2 (5 bases). Sequenced: sorted CD4+, CD8+, or CD8+CD57+ T cells (not recorded which) from PBMCs. This TCR came from a human donor in good health, serving as a control. The CDR3 region is CASSPTGPDTGELSF. The CDR3 region has the DNA TGTGCCAGCTCACCAACGGGCCCTGACACCGGGGAGCTGTCTTTT. The full variable domain, its missing parts supplied by reference TRBV2 and TRBJ2-2, is EPEVTQTPSHQVTQMGQEVILRCVPISNHLYFYWYRQILGQKVEFLVSFYNNEISEKSEIFDDQFSVERPDGSNFTLKIRSTKLEDSAMYFCASSPTGPDTGELSFGEGSRLTVL.